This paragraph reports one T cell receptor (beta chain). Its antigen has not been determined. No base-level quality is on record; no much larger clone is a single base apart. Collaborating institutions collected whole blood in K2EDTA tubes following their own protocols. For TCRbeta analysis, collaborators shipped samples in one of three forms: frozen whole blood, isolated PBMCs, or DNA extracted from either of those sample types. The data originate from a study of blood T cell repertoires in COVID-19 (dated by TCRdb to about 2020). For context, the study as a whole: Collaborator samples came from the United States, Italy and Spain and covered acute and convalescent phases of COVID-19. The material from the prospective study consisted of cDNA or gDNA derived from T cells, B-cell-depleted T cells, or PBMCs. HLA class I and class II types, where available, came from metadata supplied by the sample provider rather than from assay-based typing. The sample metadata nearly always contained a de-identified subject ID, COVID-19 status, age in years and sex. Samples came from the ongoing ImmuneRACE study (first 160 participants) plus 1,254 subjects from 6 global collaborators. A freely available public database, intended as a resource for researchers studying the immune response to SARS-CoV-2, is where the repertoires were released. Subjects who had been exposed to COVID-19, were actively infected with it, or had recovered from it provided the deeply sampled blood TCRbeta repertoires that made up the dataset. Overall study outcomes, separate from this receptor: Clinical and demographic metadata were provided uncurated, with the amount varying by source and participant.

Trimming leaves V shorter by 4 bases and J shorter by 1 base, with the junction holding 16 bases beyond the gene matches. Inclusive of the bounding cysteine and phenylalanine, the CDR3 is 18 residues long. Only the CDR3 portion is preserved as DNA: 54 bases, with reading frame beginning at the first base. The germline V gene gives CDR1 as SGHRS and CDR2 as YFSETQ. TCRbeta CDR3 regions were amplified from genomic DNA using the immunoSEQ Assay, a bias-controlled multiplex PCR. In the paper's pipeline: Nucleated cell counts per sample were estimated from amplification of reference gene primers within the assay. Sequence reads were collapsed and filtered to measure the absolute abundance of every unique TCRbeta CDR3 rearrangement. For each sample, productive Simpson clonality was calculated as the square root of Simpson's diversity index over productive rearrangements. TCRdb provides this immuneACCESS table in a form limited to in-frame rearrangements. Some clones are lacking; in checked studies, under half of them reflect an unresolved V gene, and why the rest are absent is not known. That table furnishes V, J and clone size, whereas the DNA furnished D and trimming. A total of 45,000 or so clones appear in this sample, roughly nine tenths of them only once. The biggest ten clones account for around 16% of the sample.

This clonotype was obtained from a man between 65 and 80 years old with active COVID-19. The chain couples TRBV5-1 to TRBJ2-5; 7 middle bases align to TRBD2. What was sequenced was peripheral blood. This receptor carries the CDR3 CASSTRLSGGTIQETQYF. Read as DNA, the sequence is TGCGCCAGCAGCACCCGCCTTTCGGGGGGAACGATCCAAGAGACCCAGTACTTC. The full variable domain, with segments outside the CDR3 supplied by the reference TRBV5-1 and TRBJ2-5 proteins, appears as KAGVTQTPRYLIKTRGQQVTLSCSPISGHRSVSWYQQTPGQGLQFLFEYFSETQRNKGNFPGRFSGRQFSNSRSEMNVSTLELGDSALYLCASSTRLSGGTIQETQYFGPGTRLLVL.